Below, 6 T cell receptor beta chains from the same sample are listed, as sequenced in a study of shared clonotypes between healthy human individuals. Repertoires were generated with immunoSEQ multiplex PCR, while TCRdb's copy carries only in-frame clones and drops some. Of 2.3 million or so clones in the sample, approximately 95% are singletons; the top ten hold around 0.4%. The sequencing input was naive CD4+ T cells from PBMCs. Subset defined: CD45RA+ positively selected. The receptors shown here come from a man aged 18 to 30 in good health. Some clones in this sample may be carry-over from other donors' samples.

This chain joins TRBV30 and TRBJ2-7, with TRBD2 as a possible D gene (6 bases). This CDR3 comprises 13 residues. V lost 3 bases and J 5 bases, leaving 14 bases between the germline ends. CDR1 and CDR2 (germline): GTSNPN, SVGIG (reference sequence). The chain's CDR3 is CAWRKYREDEQYF. CDR3 nucleotides: TGTGCCTGGAGGAAGTATAGGGAGGACGAGCAGTACTTC.

The chain has TRBV5-1 and TRBJ1-2, with unresolved D. The CDR3 is made up of 15 amino acids. Trimming shortened V by 0 bases and J by 2 bases, and 11 bases separated the two germline ends. Germline V gives CDR1 SGHRS, CDR2 YFSETQ. The CDR3 here is CASSLVSSGNYGYTF. In nucleotides, the CDR3 is TGCGCCAGCAGCTTGGTTTCCTCCGGAAACTATGGCTACACCTTC.

V usage is TRBV6-1 and J usage is TRBJ2-2; possible D gene TRBD2, 6 bases. Germline V gives CDR1 MNHNS, CDR2 SASEGT. The CDR3 runs to 15 residues. Trimming took off 7 bases at V and 5 bases at J, with 17 bases between the two ends. The chain's CDR3 is CASTRGMVVTGELFF. CDR3 DNA sequence: TGTGCCAGCACCCGGGGGATGGTGGTGACCGGGGAGCTGTTTTTT.

V usage is TRBV28 and J usage is TRBJ1-3; no firm D call. Germline V gives CDR1 MDHEN, CDR2 SYDVKM. CDR3 length equals 15 residues. The V end lost 7 bases, the J end lost 2 bases, and 15 bases lay between the germline ends. CDR3 amino acids: CASTGEVNPGNTIYF. The CDR3 bases are TGTGCCAGCACCGGGGAAGTTAATCCTGGAAACACCATATATTTT.

The chain employs TRBV28 and TRBJ2-7, with D possibly called TRBD1 or TRBD2 (5 bases each). Germline V CDR1 and CDR2: MDHEN, SYDVKM. The CDR3 sequence is 15 residues long. V lost 5 bases and J 1 base, leaving 15 bases between the germline ends. The CDR3 here is CASSLPGRPSYEQYF. DNA of the CDR3: TGTGCCAGCAGTCTGCCGGGACGGCCTTCCTACGAGCAGTACTTC.

The gene calls are TRBV4-3 and TRBJ2-7, with 10 bases identical to TRBD2. V lost 5 bases to trimming and J lost 3 bases; unmatched junction nucleotides: 7. This CDR3 is 15 amino acids long. In germline, CDR1 is LGHNA, CDR2 YSLEER. The CDR3 loop is CASSKGVAGGYEQYF. The CDR3, as DNA: TGCGCCAGCAGCAAAGGGGTAGCGGGAGGCTACGAGCAGTACTTC.